Listed below are T cell receptor beta chains from one sample, sequenced in a study of blood T cell repertoires in COVID-19. Using immunoSEQ multiplex PCR, the repertoire was profiled, and TCRdb retains in-frame clones only, with some absent. The sample has 90,000 to 100,000 clones, 81% seen once. Source material: peripheral blood. These receptors all stem from a man aged 55 to 70 with acute or convalescent COVID-19. The CDR3 runs from the conserved cysteine through the conserved F or W. A D gene is named only where the DNA matches it firmly.

TRBD2	TRBV2	CASSDLAGEETQYF
.	TRBV20-1	CSARRNEQFF
.	TRBV5-5	CASSLSGRVSEQYF
TRBD2	TRBV4-3	CASSQDRAGGTYNEQFF
TRBD1	TRBV30	CAWTAGGDGYTF
.	TRBV2	CASSARWFNTEAFF
.	TRBV29-1	CSVEDSGPTSRGTEAFF
TRBD1	TRBV5-1	CASSSGTGGGNTIYF
TRBD2	TRBV18	CASSPPLADPSYNEQFF
.	TRBV6-5	CASSSPDRDYGYTF
.	TRBV7-9	CASSYGASNEKLFF
TRBD2	TRBV19	CASSRTSGGAASIDEQYF
.	TRBV5-4	CASSLGQSTLYNEQFF
.	TRBV18	CASSPGAPASRGEQYF
.	TRBV11-3	CASSSGLIYEQYF
.	TRBV24-1	CATSESGDGTQYF
.	TRBV27	CASSEWGRKLFF
.	TRBV30	CAGGRGYNEQFF
TRBD1	TRBV5-1	CASSFRDSRGYTF
TRBD1	TRBV5-1	CASRRQGEGTDTQYF
TRBD1	TRBV28	CASTRDSPYTEAFF
TRBD2	TRBV19	CASSSITSGTYNEQFF